This is a list of T cell receptor beta chains from one sample in a study of blood T cell repertoires in COVID-19. Libraries were prepared by immunoSEQ multiplex PCR; TCRdb keeps only in-frame clonotypes and omits some of them. This sample carries over 150,000 clones, more than 75% of them seen once, and the ten largest clones take roughly 1.9%. The material sequenced was peripheral blood. These receptors were collected from a man in his fifties or sixties who had recovered from COVID-19. Each CDR3 is given with its conserved first and last residue. The D gene is left open where the match is weak. The listing skips clone size in some rows; elsewhere it reads once, few, many or a size class.

V gene	CDR3 length	J gene	clone size	D gene	CDR3 protein	CDR3 DNA
TRBV2	13	TRBJ2-7	NA	NA	CASSPRGRDEQYF	TGTGCCAGCAGTCCCAGGGGCAGGGACGAGCAGTACTTC
TRBV30	16	TRBJ2-2	once	NA	CAWSSPGQMNTGELFF	TGTGCCTGGAGTTCCCCCGGACAGATGAACACCGGGGAGCTGTTTTTT
TRBV21-1	16	TRBJ1-1	NA	NA	CASSKAIGGGNTEAFF	TGTGCCAGCAGCAAAGCGATCGGAGGGGGCAACACTGAAGCTTTCTTT
TRBV28	15	TRBJ1-5	NA	NA	CASRNPGGGNQPQHF	TGTGCCAGCCGAAATCCCGGGGGGGGCAATCAGCCCCAGCATTTT
TRBV6-2/TRBV6-3	15	TRBJ2-5	NA	NA	CASSYRGRGGETQYF	TGTGCCAGCAGTTATCGCGGGAGAGGGGGAGAGACCCAGTACTTC
TRBV6-5	13	TRBJ2-2	many	NA	CASSYSYTGELFF	TGTGCCAGCAGTTACTCCTACACCGGGGAGCTGTTTTTT
TRBV7-2	16	TRBJ1-5	NA	TRBD1	CASSAQGQGAYQPQHF	TGTGCCAGCAGCGCTCAGGGACAGGGGGCTTATCAGCCCCAGCATTTT
TRBV6-6	15	TRBJ1-1	NA	NA	CASSPAQGEGTEAFF	TGTGCCAGCAGTCCCGCCCAAGGGGAAGGGACTGAAGCTTTCTTT
TRBV6-2/TRBV6-3	15	TRBJ1-2	once	NA	CASSYKRNGVYGYTF	TGTGCCAGCAGTTACAAGCGCAACGGAGTCTATGGCTACACCTTC
TRBV28	12	TRBJ1-2	NA	TRBD1	CATWTGDGGYTF	TGTGCCACCTGGACAGGAGATGGTGGCTACACCTTC
TRBV18	16	TRBJ1-2	NA	NA	CASSALEGRANYGYTF	TGTGCCAGCTCTGCCTTGGAAGGGAGGGCTAACTATGGCTACACCTTC
TRBV11-3	15	TRBJ1-1	NA	NA	CASSPGGQGNTEAFF	TGTGCCAGCAGCCCGGGGGGTCAGGGGAACACTGAAGCTTTCTTT
TRBV19	16	TRBJ2-2	NA	TRBD1	CASSIGTGVNTGELFF	TGTGCCAGTAGTATCGGGACAGGGGTGAACACCGGGGAGCTGTTTTTT
TRBV18	15	TRBJ1-1	NA	TRBD1	CASRGDRGTNTEAFF	TGTGCCAGCCGAGGGGACAGGGGGACGAACACTGAAGCTTTCTTT
TRBV7-3	14	TRBJ2-2	NA	NA	CASSPGSNTGELFF	TGTGCCAGCAGCCCCGGGTCGAACACCGGGGAGCTGTTTTTT
TRBV27	18	TRBJ1-1	NA	TRBD1	CASSFQTGAAYSNTEAFF	TGTGCCAGCAGTTTTCAGACAGGGGCGGCGTATTCGAACACTGAAGCTTTCTTT
TRBV2	14	TRBJ2-7	once	TRBD2	CASDVAGGRYEQYF	TGTGCCAGCGATGTAGCGGGAGGGAGGTACGAGCAGTACTTC
TRBV27	18	TRBJ2-1	NA	TRBD2	CASSSTLKTSGSYNEQFF	TGTGCCAGCAGTTCCACCCTTAAGACTAGCGGCTCCTACAATGAGCAGTTCTTC
TRBV3-1/TRBV3-2	17	TRBJ2-3	once	TRBD2	CASSRTSGGSSTDTQYF	TGTGCCAGCAGTCGGACTAGCGGGGGCTCCAGCACAGATACGCAGTATTTT
TRBV7-2	15	TRBJ1-4	NA	NA	CASSTNGLGGEKLFF	TGTGCCAGCAGCACAAACGGGCTGGGGGGTGAAAAACTGTTTTTT
TRBV6-5	15	TRBJ2-7	NA	TRBD1	CASSYGRQGAGEQYF	TGTGCCAGCAGTTACGGTCGACAGGGGGCGGGCGAGCAGTACTTC
TRBV20-1	11	TRBJ2-7	NA	NA	CSARTSYEQYF	TGCAGTGCTAGGACTAGCTACGAGCAGTACTTC
TRBV5-4	18	TRBJ1-4	once	TRBD1	CASSPTGGEGLAGEKLFF	TGTGCCAGCAGCCCGACAGGGGGCGAGGGGTTAGCGGGTGAAAAACTGTTTTTT
TRBV7-6	19	TRBJ2-6	NA	TRBD1	CASSLIQGASSSGANVLTF	TGTGCCAGCAGCCTCATTCAGGGGGCTAGTTCCTCTGGGGCCAACGTCCTGACTTTC
TRBV7-2	13	TRBJ1-5	once	NA	CASSLVSNQPQHF	TGTGCCAGCAGCTTAGTCAGTAATCAGCCCCAGCATTTT
TRBV6-2/TRBV6-3	16	TRBJ2-7	NA	TRBD2	CASSYSMSSGPYEQYF	TGTGCCAGCAGTTACTCGATGTCTAGCGGACCCTACGAGCAGTACTTC
TRBV27	15	TRBJ2-5	few	TRBD1	CASRPDRAVSETQYF	TGTGCCAGCAGACCCGACAGGGCGGTTTCAGAGACCCAGTACTTC
TRBV25-1	16	TRBJ1-2	NA	NA	CASSEVGAQPGNGYTF	TGTGCCAGCAGTGAAGTCGGCGCCCAGCCAGGGAATGGCTACACCTTC
TRBV5-4	13	TRBJ2-3	NA	NA	CASSLVGGDTQYF	TGTGCCAGCAGCTTGGTTGGGGGCGATACGCAGTATTTT
TRBV7-2	18	TRBJ2-7	NA	NA	CASSADRGLLAGGYEQYF	TGTGCCAGCAGCGCGGACAGGGGGCTACTAGCGGGAGGTTACGAGCAGTACTTC
TRBV18	17	TRBJ1-5	NA	NA	CASSPLGRQYTNQPQHF	TGTGCCAGCTCCCCTTTGGGTCGACAGTATACCAATCAGCCCCAGCATTTT
TRBV14	17	TRBJ2-5	NA	TRBD2	CASSQEYGGRAGETQYF	TGTGCCAGCAGCCAAGAGTACGGCGGGAGGGCGGGGGAGACCCAGTACTTC
TRBV7-9	14	TRBJ1-1	NA	NA	CASSLAGGGTEAFF	TGTGCCAGCAGCTTAGCAGGGGGTGGCACTGAAGCTTTCTTT
TRBV6-5	14	TRBJ1-5	NA	NA	CASSYSRGIQPQHF	TGTGCCAGCAGTTACTCAAGGGGAATTCAGCCCCAGCATTTT
TRBV6-2/TRBV6-3	15	TRBJ1-5	NA	NA	CASSLPGGSNQPQHF	TGTGCCAGCAGTCTACCCGGAGGTAGCAATCAGCCCCAGCATTTT
TRBV18	17	TRBJ2-2	NA	TRBD1	CASSIQGSSHNTGELFF	TGTGCCAGCTCCATACAGGGGTCGAGCCACAACACCGGGGAGCTGTTTTTT
TRBV2	15	TRBJ1-1	NA	NA	CASRGQPTLNTEAFF	TGTGCCAGCAGAGGACAGCCGACACTGAACACTGAAGCTTTCTTT
TRBV19	15	TRBJ2-7	NA	TRBD2	CASSISGGRLYEQYF	TGTGCCAGTAGTATCAGCGGGGGGCGTCTTTACGAGCAGTACTTC
TRBV5-8	16	TRBJ1-2	NA	NA	CASSFEEGGVNYGYTF	TGTGCCAGCAGCTTCGAGGAGGGCGGGGTTAACTATGGCTACACCTTC
TRBV5-1	15	TRBJ1-1	NA	TRBD1	CASSLVGTANTEAFF	TGCGCCAGCAGCTTGGTTGGGACAGCGAACACTGAAGCTTTCTTT
TRBV7-9	15	TRBJ1-1	NA	TRBD1	CASSLIGGTNTEAFF	TGTGCCAGCAGCTTGATAGGGGGCACGAACACTGAAGCTTTCTTT
TRBV4-1	16	TRBJ2-7	NA	NA	CASSQAMPSRTYEQYF	TGCGCCAGCAGCCAAGCTATGCCTAGCCGAACCTACGAGCAGTACTTC
TRBV19	13	TRBJ1-3	NA	NA	CASSPGPGNTIYF	TGTGCCAGTAGTCCGGGTCCTGGAAACACCATATATTTT
TRBV10-3	13	TRBJ1-2	NA	NA	CAISDKQGYGYTF	TGTGCCATCAGTGACAAACAGGGCTATGGCTACACCTTC
TRBV28	14	TRBJ2-7	NA	TRBD2	CASRRGGGGREQYF	TGTGCCAGCAGGCGCGGCGGGGGAGGGAGGGAGCAGTACTTC
TRBV19	16	TRBJ2-2	NA	TRBD2	CASSAAGGMNTGELFF	TGTGCCAGTAGTGCTGCGGGGGGCATGAACACCGGGGAGCTGTTTTTT
TRBV7-9	13	TRBJ2-7	NA	NA	CASSSRGWDEQYF	TGTGCCAGCAGCTCTAGAGGGTGGGACGAGCAGTACTTC
TRBV2	14	TRBJ2-5	NA	NA	CATQNSNAGETQYF	TGTGCCACCCAAAATTCAAACGCGGGGGAGACCCAGTACTTC
TRBV2	10	TRBJ2-7	NA	NA	CASGTYEQYF	TGTGCCAGCGGTACATACGAGCAGTACTTC
TRBV18	15	TRBJ1-6	once	NA	CASSPEAGAPLTLHF	TGTGCCAGCTCACCAGAAGCAGGGGCCCCTTTGACCCTCCACTTT
TRBV10-2	13	TRBJ2-5	NA	NA	CASSERGGETQYF	TGCGCCAGCAGTGAACGGGGAGGAGAGACCCAGTACTTC
TRBV6-6	17	TRBJ1-3	NA	NA	CASSQITGTTSGNTIYF	TGTGCCAGCAGTCAAATAACCGGGACTACTTCTGGAAACACCATATATTTT
TRBV2	15	TRBJ2-5	NA	NA	CASSETGSGGETQYF	TGTGCCAGCAGTGAGACAGGTTCGGGAGGAGAGACCCAGTACTTC
TRBV7-2	14	TRBJ1-1	NA	NA	CASSQQGYNTEAFF	TGTGCCAGCAGCCAACAGGGCTACAACACTGAAGCTTTCTTT
TRBV12-5	13	TRBJ2-3	NA	TRBD1	CASGQGAWDTQYF	TGTGCTAGTGGCCAGGGGGCGTGGGATACGCAGTATTTT